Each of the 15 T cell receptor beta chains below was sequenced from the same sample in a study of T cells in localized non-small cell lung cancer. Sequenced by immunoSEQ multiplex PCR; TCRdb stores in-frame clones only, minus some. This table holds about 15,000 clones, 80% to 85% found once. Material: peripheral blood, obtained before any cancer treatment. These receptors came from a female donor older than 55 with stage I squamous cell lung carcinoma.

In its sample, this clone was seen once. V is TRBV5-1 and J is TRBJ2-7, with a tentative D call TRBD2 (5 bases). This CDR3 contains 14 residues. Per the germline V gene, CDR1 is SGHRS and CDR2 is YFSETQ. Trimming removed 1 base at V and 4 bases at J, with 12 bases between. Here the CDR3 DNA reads TGCGCCAGCAGCTTGAGGCTAGAGGGTTACGAGCAGTACTTC. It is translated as CASSLRLEGYEQYF. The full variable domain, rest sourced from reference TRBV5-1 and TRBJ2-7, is KAGVTQTPRYLIKTRGQQVTLSCSPISGHRSVSWYQQTPGQGLQFLFEYFSETQRNKGNFPGRFSGRQFSNSRSEMNVSTLELGDSALYLCASSLRLEGYEQYFGPGTRLTVT.

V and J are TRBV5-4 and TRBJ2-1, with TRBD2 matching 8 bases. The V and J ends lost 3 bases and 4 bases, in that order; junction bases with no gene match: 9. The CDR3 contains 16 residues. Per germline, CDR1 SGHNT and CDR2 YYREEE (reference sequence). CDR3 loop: CASSSGGSFTYNEQFF. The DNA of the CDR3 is TGTGCCAGCAGCTCGGGGGGGTCATTTACTTACAATGAGCAGTTCTTC.

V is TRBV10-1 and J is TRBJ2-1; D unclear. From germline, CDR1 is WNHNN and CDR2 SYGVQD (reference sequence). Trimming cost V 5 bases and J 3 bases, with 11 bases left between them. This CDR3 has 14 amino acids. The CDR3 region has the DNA TGCGCCAGCAGTACAGCACTTGGCTACAATGAGCAGTTCTTC. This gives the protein CASSTALGYNEQFF.

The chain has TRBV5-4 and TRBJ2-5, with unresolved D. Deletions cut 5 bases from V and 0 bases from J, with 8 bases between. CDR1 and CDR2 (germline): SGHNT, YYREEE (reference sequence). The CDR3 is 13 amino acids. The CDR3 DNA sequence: TGTGCCAGCAGTCGGACGGACCAAGAGACCCAGTACTTC. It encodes CASSRTDQETQYF.

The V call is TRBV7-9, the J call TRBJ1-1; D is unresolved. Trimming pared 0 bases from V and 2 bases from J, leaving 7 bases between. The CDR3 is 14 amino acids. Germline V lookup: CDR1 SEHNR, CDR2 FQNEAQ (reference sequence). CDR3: CASSLATYNTEAFF. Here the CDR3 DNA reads TGTGCCAGCAGCTTAGCCACTTATAACACTGAAGCTTTCTTT.

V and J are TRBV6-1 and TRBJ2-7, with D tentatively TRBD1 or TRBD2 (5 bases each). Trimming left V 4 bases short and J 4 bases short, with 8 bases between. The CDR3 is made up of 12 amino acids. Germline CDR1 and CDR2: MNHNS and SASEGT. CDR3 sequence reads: CASSGDGYEQYF. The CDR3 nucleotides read TGTGCCAGCAGTGGGGACGGTTACGAGCAGTACTTC.

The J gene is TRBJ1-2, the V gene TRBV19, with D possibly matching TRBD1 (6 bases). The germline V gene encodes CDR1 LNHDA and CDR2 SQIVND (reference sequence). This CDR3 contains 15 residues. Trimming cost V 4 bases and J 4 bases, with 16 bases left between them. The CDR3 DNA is TGTGCCAGTAGTACGCAACAGGGATCCTCCTATGGCTACACCTTC. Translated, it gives CASSTQQGSSYGYTF.

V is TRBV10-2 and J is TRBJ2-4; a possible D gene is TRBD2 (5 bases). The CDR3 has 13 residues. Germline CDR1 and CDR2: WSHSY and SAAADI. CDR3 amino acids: CASRSAGQNIQYF. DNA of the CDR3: TGCGCTTCCCGGAGCGCGGGTCAAAACATTCAGTACTTC.

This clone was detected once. The CDR3 bases are TGCGCCAGCAGTGACCCCGGACAGGGGGCCGACGAGCAGTACTTC. It translates to CASSDPGQGADEQYF. The genes are TRBV10-1 and TRBJ2-7, with 11 bases aligning to TRBD1. This CDR3 is 15 amino acids long. The J segment lost 5 bases and the V segment lost 3 bases, leaving 6 bases of the junction unmatched. From germline, CDR1 is WNHNN and CDR2 SYGVQD (reference sequence).

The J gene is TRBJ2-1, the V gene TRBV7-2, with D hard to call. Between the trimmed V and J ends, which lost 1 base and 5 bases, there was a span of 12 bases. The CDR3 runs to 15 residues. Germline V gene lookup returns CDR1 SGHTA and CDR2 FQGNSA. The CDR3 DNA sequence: TGTGCCAGCAGCTTAGATTCGGCAGGAGACAATGAGCAGTTCTTC. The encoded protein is CASSLDSAGDNEQFF.

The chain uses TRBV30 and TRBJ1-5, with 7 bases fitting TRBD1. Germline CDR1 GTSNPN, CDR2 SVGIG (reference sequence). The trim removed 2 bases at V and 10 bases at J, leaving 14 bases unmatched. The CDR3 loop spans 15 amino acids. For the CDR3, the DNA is TGTGCCTGGAGTAAACCTTCCAGGGGGAAACGACCCCAGCATTTT. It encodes CAWSKPSRGKRPQHF. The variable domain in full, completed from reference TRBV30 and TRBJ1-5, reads SQTIHQWPATLVQPVGSPLSLECTVEGTSNPNLYWYRQAAGRGLQLLFYSVGIGQISSEVPQNLSASRPQDRQFILSSKKLLLSDSGFYLCAWSKPSRGKRPQHFGDGTRLSIL.

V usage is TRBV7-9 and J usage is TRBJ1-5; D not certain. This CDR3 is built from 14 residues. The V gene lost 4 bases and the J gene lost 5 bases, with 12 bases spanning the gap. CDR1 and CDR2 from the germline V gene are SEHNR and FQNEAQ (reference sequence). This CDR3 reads CASSSGSGYQPQHF. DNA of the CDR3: TGTGCCAGCAGCTCCGGGTCGGGATATCAGCCCCAGCATTTT.

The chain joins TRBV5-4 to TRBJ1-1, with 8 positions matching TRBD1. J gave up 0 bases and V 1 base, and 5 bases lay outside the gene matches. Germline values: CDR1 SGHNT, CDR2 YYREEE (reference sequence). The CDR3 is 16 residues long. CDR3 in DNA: TGTGCCAGCAGCTTGTATACAGGGGGTGTGAACACTGAAGCTTTCTTT. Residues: CASSLYTGGVNTEAFF.

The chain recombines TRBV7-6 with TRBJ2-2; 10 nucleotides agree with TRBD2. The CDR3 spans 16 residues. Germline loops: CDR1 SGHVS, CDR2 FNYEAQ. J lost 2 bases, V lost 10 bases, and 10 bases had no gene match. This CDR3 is CAIPSSGGSNTGELFF. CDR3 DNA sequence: TGTGCCATCCCAAGTAGCGGGGGGTCTAACACCGGGGAGCTGTTTTTT. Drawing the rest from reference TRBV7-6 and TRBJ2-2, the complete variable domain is GAGVSQSPRYKVTKRGQDVALRCDPISGHVSLYWYRQALGQGPEFLTYFNYEAQQDKSGLPNDRFSAERPEGSISTLTIQRTEQRDSAMYRCAIPSSGGSNTGELFFGEGSRLTVL.

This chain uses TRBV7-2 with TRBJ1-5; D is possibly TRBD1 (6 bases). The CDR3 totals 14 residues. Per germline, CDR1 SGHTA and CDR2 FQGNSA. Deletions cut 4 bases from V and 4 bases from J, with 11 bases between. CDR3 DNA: TGTGCCAGCAGCTCGGGACACATAAATCAGCCCCAGCATTTT. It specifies CASSSGHINQPQHF.